This passage covers 18 T cell receptor beta chains from one sample sequenced in a study of cytomegalovirus exposure and HLA in healthy donors. PCR primers comprised 60 Vbeta and 13 Jbeta primers. Profiling relied on immunoSEQ multiplex PCR, and the TCRdb table lists in-frame clones only, not all of them. The table has fewer than 200,000 clones, approximately 71% seen once; the top ten hold approximately 1.4%. The sample consisted of PBMCs. All receptors derive from a girl between 10 and 17 years old in good health and CMV-seronegative.

V gene TRBV7-7 combines with J gene TRBJ2-5; the D gene is possibly TRBD2 (6 bases). Per germline, CDR1 SSHAT and CDR2 FNYEAQ (reference sequence). The V and J ends lost 1 base and 2 bases respectively, with 11 bases between them. The CDR3 sequence is 15 residues long. In nucleotides, the CDR3 is TGTGCCAGCAGCTTAGTGGGCGGGACTCAAGAGACCCAGTACTTC. Encoded protein: CASSLVGGTQETQYF.

This chain links TRBV27 with TRBJ1-1, with no clear D. This CDR3 contains 12 residues. Per germline, CDR1 MNHEY and CDR2 SMNVEV (reference sequence). Trimming removed 7 bases from V and 1 base from J, with 7 bases in between. CDR3 nucleotides: TGTGCCAGCAAGGCAGGGAACACTGAAGCTTTCTTT. This codes for CASKAGNTEAFF.

The J gene is TRBJ1-1, the V gene TRBV6-5; possibly TRBD1 for D (5 bases). CDR3 length: 15 residues. Germline V gene sequence: CDR1 MNHEY, CDR2 SVGAGI. Trimming removed 5 bases at V and 3 bases at J, with 16 bases between. CDR3 nucleotide sequence: TGTGCCAGCAGTAAACATACAGGTTTGGACACTGAAGCTTTCTTT. Translated, it gives CASSKHTGLDTEAFF.

This chain links TRBV18 with TRBJ1-2; D not certain. CDR3 length: 16 residues. Germline assignment: CDR1 KGHSH and CDR2 LQKENI. Deletions cut 0 bases from V and 3 bases from J, with 14 bases between. The CDR3 bases are TGTGCCAGCTCACCACCCAGTATGCTTATCGACTATGGCTACACCTTC. It is translated as CASSPPSMLIDYGYTF.

This clone turned up a few times. The chain carries TRBV5-6 and TRBJ1-4; D is undetermined. The CDR3 totals 17 residues. CDR1 SGHDT and CDR2 YYEEEE come from the germline V gene. V lost 5 bases and J lost 0, with 17 bases in between. The CDR3 loop is CASSSGSGVTTNEKLFF. The CDR3 DNA sequence: TGTGCCAGCAGTAGCGGTAGCGGCGTAACAACTAATGAAAAACTGTTTTTT.

The genes are TRBV5-4 and TRBJ1-2; D ambiguous. Germline values: CDR1 SGHNT, CDR2 YYREEE (reference sequence). The V end was cut by 4 bases, the J end by 7 bases, with 14 bases between. The CDR3 is 13 amino acids. The CDR3 nucleotides are TGTGCCAGCAGCCAACTACGCTCCCCTGGCTACACCTTC. Translated: CASSQLRSPGYTF.

J is TRBJ2-7 and V is TRBV7-6; weak D call: TRBD2 (6 bases). Germline V CDR1 and CDR2: SGHVS, FNYEAQ. This CDR3 contains 14 residues. Trimming shortened V by 3 bases and J by 1 base, and 10 bases separated the two germline ends. CDR3 sequence: CASSFGAGSYEQYF. The CDR3 DNA sequence: TGTGCCAGCAGCTTCGGGGCGGGGTCCTACGAGCAGTACTTC.

This clone was seen only a few times. This chain connects TRBV5-1 to TRBJ2-1, with D hard to call. V lost 4 bases, J lost 6 bases, and 14 bases lay in between. The CDR3 length is 14 residues. The germline gives CDR1 SGHRS, CDR2 YFSETQ. As DNA, the CDR3 is TGCGCCAGCAGCGCGGCCGTGGCAGCCAATGAGCAGTTCTTC. Protein sequence: CASSAAVAANEQFF. The entire variable domain, with the rest obtained from reference TRBV5-1 and TRBJ2-1, is as follows: KAGVTQTPRYLIKTRGQQVTLSCSPISGHRSVSWYQQTPGQGLQFLFEYFSETQRNKGNFPGRFSGRQFSNSRSEMNVSTLELGDSALYLCASSAAVAANEQFFGPGTRLTVL.

The J gene is TRBJ2-1, the V gene TRBV18, with D possibly matching TRBD2 (5 bases). V lost 2 bases and J lost 12, with 11 bases in between. Germline assignment: CDR1 KGHSH and CDR2 LQKENI. The CDR3 has 12 amino acids. This chain's CDR3 is CASSPLEDLQFF. In DNA, the CDR3 is TGTGCCAGCTCACCATTAGAGGACTTGCAGTTCTTC.

This clone is a singleton in its sample. The chain has TRBV2 and TRBJ2-5; 7 bases are shared with TRBD1. V lost 5 bases to trimming and J lost 2 bases; unmatched junction nucleotides: 2. The CDR3 sequence is 13 residues long. From germline, CDR1 is SNHLY and CDR2 FYNNEI. In DNA form, the CDR3 reads TGTGCCAGCAGTCGGGGACAGCAAGAGACCCAGTACTTC. As protein: CASSRGQQETQYF.

The chain employs TRBV6-5 and TRBJ1-6; D is perhaps TRBD1 (6 bases). This CDR3 is 16 amino acids long. The V and J ends lost 4 bases and 8 bases respectively, with 18 bases between them. Per germline, CDR1 MNHEY and CDR2 SVGAGI. This CDR3 reads CASSSLGRGFDSPLHF. The CDR3 DNA follows: TGTGCCAGCAGTTCCCTGGGGAGGGGGTTCGATTCACCCCTCCACTTT.

V usage is TRBV6-5 and J usage is TRBJ1-1; D not certain. The CDR3 totals 14 residues. The germline V gene has CDR1 MNHEY and CDR2 SVGAGI. V was clipped by 2 bases and J by 1 base, with 8 bases between them. CDR3 sequence: CASSYGRGNTEAFF. Here the CDR3 DNA reads TGTGCCAGCAGTTACGGACGGGGGAACACTGAAGCTTTCTTT.

The gene calls are TRBV27 and TRBJ2-7; D is uncertain. The germline V and J ends were trimmed by 5 bases and 4 bases, with 12 bases remaining between them. Germline assignment: CDR1 MNHEY and CDR2 SMNVEV (reference sequence). The CDR3 is 13 amino acids. Here the CDR3 DNA reads TGTGCCAGCAGTCCACAGACCCGGTACGAGCAGTACTTC. As protein: CASSPQTRYEQYF.

The rearrangement links TRBV14 to TRBJ2-7; 7 bases line up with TRBD1. V lost 3 bases to trimming and J lost 4 bases; unmatched junction nucleotides: 3. Per the germline V gene, CDR1 is SGHDN and CDR2 is FVKESK. This CDR3 has 13 amino acids. CDR3 loop: CASSQTGLYEQYF. CDR3 nucleotide sequence: TGTGCCAGCAGCCAGACAGGGCTTTACGAGCAGTACTTC. Drawing the rest from reference TRBV14 and TRBJ2-7, the complete variable domain is EAGVTQFPSHSVIEKGQTVTLRCDPISGHDNLYWYRRVMGKEIKFLLHFVKESKQDESGMPNNRFLAERTGGTYSTLKVQPAELEDSGVYFCASSQTGLYEQYFGPGTRLTVT.

The rearrangement uses TRBV29-1 and TRBJ1-3, with D possibly TRBD1 on 5 matching bases. Germline CDR1 and CDR2: SQVTM and ANQGSEA. The CDR3 is 14 amino acids. The germline V and J ends were trimmed by 3 bases and 4 bases, with 13 bases remaining between them. In DNA form, the CDR3 reads TGCAGCGTTGAGAAGCGCCAGGGAGGAAACACCATATATTTT. It encodes CSVEKRQGGNTIYF.

V is TRBV5-4 and J is TRBJ1-3, with D possibly matching TRBD1 (5 bases). Germline CDR1 and CDR2: SGHNT and YYREEE (reference sequence). The V gene lost 2 bases and the J gene lost 4 bases, with 7 bases spanning the gap. CDR3 length: 13 amino acids. For the CDR3, the DNA is TGTGCCAGCAGCTTCCAGGGAGGAAACACCATATATTTT. Residues: CASSFQGGNTIYF.

This sequence joins TRBV27 and TRBJ1-2; 7 bases agree with TRBD1. The germline CDR1 and CDR2 sequences are MNHEY and SMNVEV (reference sequence). Trimming removed 2 bases from V and 8 bases from J; junction bases left unmatched: 11. The CDR3 length is 15 residues. CDR3 residues: CASSLLAGPGGGYTF. The CDR3 coding sequence is TGTGCCAGCAGTTTACTAGCAGGCCCAGGGGGAGGCTACACCTTC.

The chain recombines TRBV7-8 with TRBJ2-5, with no clear D. V dropped 5 bases and J dropped 2 bases, with 12 bases sitting between them. Germline V gives CDR1 SGHVS, CDR2 FQNEAQ. The CDR3 runs to 14 residues. The CDR3 spells CASSPLLSQETQYF. CDR3 in DNA: TGTGCCAGCAGCCCATTACTGAGTCAAGAGACCCAGTACTTC.